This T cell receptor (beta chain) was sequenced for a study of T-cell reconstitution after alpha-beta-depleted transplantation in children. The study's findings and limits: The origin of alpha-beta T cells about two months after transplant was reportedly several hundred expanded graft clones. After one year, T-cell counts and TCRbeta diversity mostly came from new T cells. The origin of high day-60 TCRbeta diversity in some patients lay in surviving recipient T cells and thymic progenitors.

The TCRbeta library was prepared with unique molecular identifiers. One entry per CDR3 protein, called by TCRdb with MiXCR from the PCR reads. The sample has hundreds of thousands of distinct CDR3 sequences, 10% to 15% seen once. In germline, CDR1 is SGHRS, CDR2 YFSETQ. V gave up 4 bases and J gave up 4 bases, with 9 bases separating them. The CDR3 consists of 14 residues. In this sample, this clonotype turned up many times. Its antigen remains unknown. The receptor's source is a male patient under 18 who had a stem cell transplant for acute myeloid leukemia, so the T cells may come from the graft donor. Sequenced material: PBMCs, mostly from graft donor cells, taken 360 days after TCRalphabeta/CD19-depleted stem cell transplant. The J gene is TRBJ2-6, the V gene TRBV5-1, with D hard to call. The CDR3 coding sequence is TGCGCCAGCAGCCCCTCTAGAGGGGCCAACGTCCTGACTTTC. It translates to CASSPSRGANVLTF.